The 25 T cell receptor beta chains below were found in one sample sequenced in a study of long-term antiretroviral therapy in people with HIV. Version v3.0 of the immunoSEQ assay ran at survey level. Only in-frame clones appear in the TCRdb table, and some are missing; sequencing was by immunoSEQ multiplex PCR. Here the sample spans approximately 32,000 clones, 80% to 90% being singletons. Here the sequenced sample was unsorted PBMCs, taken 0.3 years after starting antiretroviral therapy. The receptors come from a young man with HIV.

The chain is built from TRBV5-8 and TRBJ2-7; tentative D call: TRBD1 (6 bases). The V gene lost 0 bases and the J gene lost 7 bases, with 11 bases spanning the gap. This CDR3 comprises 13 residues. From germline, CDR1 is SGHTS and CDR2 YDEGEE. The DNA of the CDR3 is TGTGCCAGCAGCTTGGACAGGGTGGGAGAGCAGTACTTC. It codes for CASSLDRVGEQYF. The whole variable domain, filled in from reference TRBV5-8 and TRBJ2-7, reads EAGVTQSPTHLIKTRGQQATLRCSPISGHTSVYWYQQALGLGLQFLLWYDEGEERNRGNFPPRFSGRQFPNYSSELNVNALELEDSALYLCASSLDRVGEQYFGPGTRLTVT.

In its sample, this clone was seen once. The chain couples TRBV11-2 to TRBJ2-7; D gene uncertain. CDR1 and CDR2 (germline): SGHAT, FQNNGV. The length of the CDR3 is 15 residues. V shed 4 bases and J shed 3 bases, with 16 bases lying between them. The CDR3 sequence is CASSSAGRRNYEQYF. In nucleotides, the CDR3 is TGTGCCAGCAGCTCGGCCGGGCGTAGGAACTACGAGCAGTACTTC.

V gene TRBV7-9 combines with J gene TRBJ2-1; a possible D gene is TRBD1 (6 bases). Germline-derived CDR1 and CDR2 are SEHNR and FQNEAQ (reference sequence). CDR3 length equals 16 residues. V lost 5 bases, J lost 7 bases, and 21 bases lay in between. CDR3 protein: CASSPRGDTPWNEQFF. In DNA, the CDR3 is TGTGCCAGCAGCCCCAGGGGCGACACACCGTGGAATGAGCAGTTCTTC.

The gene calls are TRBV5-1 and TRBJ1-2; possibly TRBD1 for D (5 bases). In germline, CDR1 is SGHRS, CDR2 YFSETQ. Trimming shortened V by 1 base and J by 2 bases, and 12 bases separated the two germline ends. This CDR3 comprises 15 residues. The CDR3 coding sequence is TGCGCCAGCAGCTTGATGGGGCAGTCAAACTATGGCTACACCTTC. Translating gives CASSLMGQSNYGYTF. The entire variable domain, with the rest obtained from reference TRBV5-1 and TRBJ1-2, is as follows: KAGVTQTPRYLIKTRGQQVTLSCSPISGHRSVSWYQQTPGQGLQFLFEYFSETQRNKGNFPGRFSGRQFSNSRSEMNVSTLELGDSALYLCASSLMGQSNYGYTFGSGTRLTVV.

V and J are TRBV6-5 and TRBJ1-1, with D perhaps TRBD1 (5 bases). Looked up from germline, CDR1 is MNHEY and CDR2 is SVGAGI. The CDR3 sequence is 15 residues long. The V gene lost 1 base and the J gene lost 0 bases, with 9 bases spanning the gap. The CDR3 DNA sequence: TGTGCCAGCAGTTACTTGAGGGGAATGAACACTGAAGCTTTCTTT. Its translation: CASSYLRGMNTEAFF.

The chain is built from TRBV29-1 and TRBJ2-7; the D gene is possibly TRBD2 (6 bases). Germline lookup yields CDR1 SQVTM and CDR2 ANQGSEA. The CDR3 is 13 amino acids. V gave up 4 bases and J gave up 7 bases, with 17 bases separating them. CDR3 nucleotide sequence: TGCAGCGTTGCTAGACACGTCCGGGAGGAGCAGTACTTC. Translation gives CSVARHVREEQYF.

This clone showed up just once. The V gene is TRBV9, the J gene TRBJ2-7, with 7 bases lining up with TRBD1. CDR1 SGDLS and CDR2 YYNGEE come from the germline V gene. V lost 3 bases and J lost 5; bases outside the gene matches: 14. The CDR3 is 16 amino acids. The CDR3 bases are TGTGCCAGCAGCGCCCAAGACAGACAGGGTGACCACGAGCAGTACTTC. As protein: CASSAQDRQGDHEQYF.

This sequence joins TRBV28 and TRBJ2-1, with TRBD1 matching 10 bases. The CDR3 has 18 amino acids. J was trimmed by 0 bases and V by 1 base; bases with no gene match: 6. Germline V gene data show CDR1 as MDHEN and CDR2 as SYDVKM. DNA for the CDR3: TGTGCCAGCAGTTTATCTGGACAGGGGGGAGTCTCCTACAATGAGCAGTTCTTC. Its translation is CASSLSGQGGVSYNEQFF.

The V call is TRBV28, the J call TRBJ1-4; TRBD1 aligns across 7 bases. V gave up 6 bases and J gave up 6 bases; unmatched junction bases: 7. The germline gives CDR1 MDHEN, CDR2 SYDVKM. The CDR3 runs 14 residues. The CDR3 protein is CASRSGTAHEKLFF. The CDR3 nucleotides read TGTGCCAGCAGATCCGGGACAGCCCATGAAAAACTGTTTTTT.

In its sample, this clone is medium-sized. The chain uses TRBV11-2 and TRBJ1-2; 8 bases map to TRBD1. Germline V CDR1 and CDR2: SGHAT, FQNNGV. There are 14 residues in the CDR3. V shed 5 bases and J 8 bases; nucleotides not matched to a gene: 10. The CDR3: CASSQGQGAGGYTF. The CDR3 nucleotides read TGTGCCAGCAGCCAGGGGCAGGGGGCGGGGGGCTACACCTTC.

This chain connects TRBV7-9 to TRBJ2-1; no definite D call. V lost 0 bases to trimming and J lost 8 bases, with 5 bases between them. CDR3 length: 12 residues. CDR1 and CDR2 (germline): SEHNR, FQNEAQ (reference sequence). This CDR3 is CASSLARDEQFF. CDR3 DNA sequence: TGTGCCAGCAGCTTAGCCCGGGATGAGCAGTTCTTC.

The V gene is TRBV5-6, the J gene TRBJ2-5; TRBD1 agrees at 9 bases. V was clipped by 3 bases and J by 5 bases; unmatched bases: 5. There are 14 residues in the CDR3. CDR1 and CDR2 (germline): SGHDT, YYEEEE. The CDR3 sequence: CASSYGQGPETQYF. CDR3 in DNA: TGTGCCAGCAGCTACGGACAGGGGCCCGAGACCCAGTACTTC.

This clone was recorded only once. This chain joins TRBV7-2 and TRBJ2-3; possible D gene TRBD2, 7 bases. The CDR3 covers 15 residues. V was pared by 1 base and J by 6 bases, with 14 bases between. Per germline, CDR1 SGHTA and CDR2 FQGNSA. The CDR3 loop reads CASSLVRGAQDTQYF. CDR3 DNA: TGTGCCAGCAGCTTAGTTCGGGGGGCCCAGGATACGCAGTATTTT.

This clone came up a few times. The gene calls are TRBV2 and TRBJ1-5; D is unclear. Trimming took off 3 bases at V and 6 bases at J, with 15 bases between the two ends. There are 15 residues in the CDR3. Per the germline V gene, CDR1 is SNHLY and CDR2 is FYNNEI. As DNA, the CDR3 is TGTGCCAGCAGTGACCAGTATTTGTTGGGTCAGCCCCAGCATTTT. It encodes CASSDQYLLGQPQHF.

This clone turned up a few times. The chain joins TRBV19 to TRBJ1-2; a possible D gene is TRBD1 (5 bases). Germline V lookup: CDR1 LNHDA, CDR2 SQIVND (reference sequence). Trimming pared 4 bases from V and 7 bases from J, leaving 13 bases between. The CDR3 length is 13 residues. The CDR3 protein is CASSTVGGAGYTF. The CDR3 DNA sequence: TGTGCCAGTAGTACCGTGGGGGGAGCTGGCTACACCTTC.

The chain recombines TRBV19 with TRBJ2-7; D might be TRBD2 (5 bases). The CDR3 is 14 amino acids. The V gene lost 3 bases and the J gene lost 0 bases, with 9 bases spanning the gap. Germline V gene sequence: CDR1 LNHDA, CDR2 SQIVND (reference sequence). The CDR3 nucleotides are TGTGCCAGTAGTATTGGACTTATCTCCTACGAGCAGTACTTC. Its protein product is CASSIGLISYEQYF.

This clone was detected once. As DNA, the CDR3 is TGTGCCAGCAGCTTGGGCCCCCCCGGCGAGACCCAGTACTTC. This translates into CASSLGPPGETQYF. The chain has TRBV13 and TRBJ2-5; D not resolved. This CDR3 is 14 amino acids long. V was shortened by 3 bases and J by 5 bases, with 13 bases between the two germline ends. From germline, CDR1 is PRHDT and CDR2 FYEKMQ (reference sequence).

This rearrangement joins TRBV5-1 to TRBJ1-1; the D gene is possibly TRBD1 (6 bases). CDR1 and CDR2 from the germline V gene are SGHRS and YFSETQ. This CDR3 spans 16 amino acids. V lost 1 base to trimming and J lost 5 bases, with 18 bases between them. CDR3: CASSLQGMVLGTEAFF. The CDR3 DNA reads TGCGCCAGCAGCTTGCAGGGGATGGTTTTGGGTACTGAAGCTTTCTTT.

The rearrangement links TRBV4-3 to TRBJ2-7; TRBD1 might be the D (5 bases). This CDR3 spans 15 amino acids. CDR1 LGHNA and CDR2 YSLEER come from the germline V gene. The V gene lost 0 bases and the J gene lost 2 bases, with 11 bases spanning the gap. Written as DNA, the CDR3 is TGCGCCAGCAGCCAAGAGTCTCAGGGTCCCTACGAGCAGTACTTC. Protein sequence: CASSQESQGPYEQYF.

In nucleotides, the CDR3 is TGTGCCAGCAGCTTGGTTCTTACTAACACTGAAGCTTTCTTT. Translating gives CASSLVLTNTEAFF. The chain combines TRBV5-5 with TRBJ1-1; D is unclear. Trimming cost V 0 bases and J 2 bases, with 8 bases left between them. CDR1 and CDR2 from the germline V gene are SGHKS and YYEKEE (reference sequence). This CDR3 has 14 residues. The variable domain in full, completed from reference TRBV5-5 and TRBJ1-1, reads DAGVTQSPTHLIKTRGQQVTLRCSPISGHKSVSWYQQVLGQGPQFIFQYYEKEERGRGNFPDRFSARQFPNYSSELNVNALLLGDSALYLCASSLVLTNTEAFFGQGTRLTVV.

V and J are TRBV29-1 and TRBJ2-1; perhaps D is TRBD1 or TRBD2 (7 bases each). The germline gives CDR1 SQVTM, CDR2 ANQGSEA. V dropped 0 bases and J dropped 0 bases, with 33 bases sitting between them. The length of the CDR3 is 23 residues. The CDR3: CSVEERGHAPLLAPRSSYNEQFF. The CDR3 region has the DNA TGCAGCGTTGAAGAAAGGGGGCACGCCCCTCTACTAGCGCCCCGAAGCTCCTACAATGAGCAGTTCTTC.

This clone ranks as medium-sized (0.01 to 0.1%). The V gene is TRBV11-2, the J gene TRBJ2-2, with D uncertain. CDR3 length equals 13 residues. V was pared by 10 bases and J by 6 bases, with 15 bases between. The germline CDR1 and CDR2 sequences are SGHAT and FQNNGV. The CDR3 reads CATMRMGSGELFF. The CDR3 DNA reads TGTGCCACCATGCGTATGGGTTCCGGGGAGCTGTTTTTT.

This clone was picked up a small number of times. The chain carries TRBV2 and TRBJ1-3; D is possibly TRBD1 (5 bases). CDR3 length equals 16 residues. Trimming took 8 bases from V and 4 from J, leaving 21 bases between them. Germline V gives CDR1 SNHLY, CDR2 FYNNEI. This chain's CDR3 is CASGDLGGTSGNTIYF. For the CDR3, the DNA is TGTGCCAGCGGAGACCTTGGGGGTACGTCCGGAAACACCATATATTTT.

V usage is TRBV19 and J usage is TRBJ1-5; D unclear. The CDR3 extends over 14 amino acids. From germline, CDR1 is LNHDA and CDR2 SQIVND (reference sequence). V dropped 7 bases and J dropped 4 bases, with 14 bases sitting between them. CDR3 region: CASIELGSNQPQHF. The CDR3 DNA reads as TGTGCCAGTATTGAGTTGGGGTCAAATCAGCCCCAGCATTTT.

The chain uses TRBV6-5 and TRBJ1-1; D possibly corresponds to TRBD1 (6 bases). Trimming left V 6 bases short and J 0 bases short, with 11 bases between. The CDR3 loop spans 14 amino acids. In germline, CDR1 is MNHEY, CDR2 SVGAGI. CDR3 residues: CASRVGGLNTEAFF. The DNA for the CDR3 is TGTGCCAGCAGGGTTGGGGGGCTGAACACTGAAGCTTTCTTT.